This T cell receptor beta chain was found in a study of CD8 T cells in Susac syndrome. Note on this clonotype: Its antigen is unknown.

This CDR3 is 15 amino acids long. An amount of RNA that ranged from roughly 0.45 to 1 ug was reverse transcribed with random hexamers. immunoSEQ multiplex PCR amplified TCR beta CDR3 across 54 Vbeta, 13 Jbeta. TCRdb ran MiXCR on the immunoSEQ multiplex PCR reads and lists one entry per CDR3 protein. The table shows 150,000 to 190,000 distinct CDR3 sequences, with about 95% occurring only once. General study points: The authors found no clonal expansion in Susac syndrome CD4+ T cell repertoires.

The sequenced sample was CD4+ T cells from PBMCs. The receptor was isolated from a human donor with Susac syndrome. The chain joins TRBV21-1 to TRBJ2-7; the D call TRBD1 from the table was never checked on the DNA. TRBV21-1 is a listed pseudogene. The CDR3 here is CASSKKETGIYEQYF. The CDR3 DNA reads TGTGCCAGCAGCAAAAAGGAGACAGGGATCTACGAGCAGTACTTC.